These 29 T cell receptor beta chains originate from one sample sequenced in a study of T-cell reconstitution after alpha-beta-depleted transplantation in children. Unique molecular identifiers were built into the TCRbeta library. MiXCR, applied by TCRdb to the PCR reads, yields one record per CDR3 protein. The sample includes some 640,000 distinct CDR3 sequences, roughly 17% of them seen just once. The sequencing used PBMCs from the stem cell graft donor, collected from the stem cell graft. Source of these receptors: a human donor who donated a stem cell graft to a child with acute myeloid leukemia.

J is TRBJ2-4 and V is TRBV12-3 or TRBV12-4; D may correspond to TRBD1 or TRBD2 (7 bases each). This CDR3 contains 14 residues. The V gene lost 3 bases and the J gene lost 6 bases, with 12 bases spanning the gap. This CDR3 reads CASSFSGGVNIQYF. CDR3 sequence (DNA): TGTGCCAGCAGTTTTTCAGGGGGGGTAAACATTCAGTACTTC.

This clonotype has ten or more counts. The chain carries TRBV20-1 and TRBJ1-4; D perhaps matches TRBD1 (5 bases). The V and J ends lost 5 bases and 0 bases respectively, with 13 bases between them. Germline V gives CDR1 DFQATT, CDR2 SNEGSKA (reference sequence). The CDR3 length is 15 residues. CDR3 sequence (DNA): TGCAGTGCTGCGCGGGACGGTGCAACTAATGAAAAACTGTTTTTT. Translation gives CSAARDGATNEKLFF.

The rearrangement uses TRBV4-3 and TRBJ2-3; 8 nucleotides line up with TRBD2. V was pared by 0 bases and J by 5 bases, with 7 bases of the junction left unmatched. Germline CDR1 and CDR2: LGHNA and YSLEER. CDR3 length: 16 residues. CDR3 region: CASSQDFRGGRDTQYF. CDR3 nucleotides: TGCGCCAGCAGCCAAGATTTCCGCGGGGGGAGAGATACGCAGTATTTT.

The CDR3, as DNA: TGTGCCAGCAGCAAAGTGCAGCGACTAGCGGGGTTGGATACGCAGTATTTT. Translated: CASSKVQRLAGLDTQYF. The chain recombines TRBV21-1 with TRBJ2-3; TRBD2, the table's D call, lacks a check against the DNA. TRBV21-1 is assigned pseudogene status. This CDR3 has 17 amino acids.

This clonotype showed up many times. This chain uses TRBV15 with TRBJ2-7; 8 nucleotides match TRBD1. V shed 3 bases, J shed 2 bases, and the junction held 9 bases outside the gene matches. The CDR3 runs to 16 residues. Germline V CDR1 and CDR2: LNHNV, YYDKDF (reference sequence). The CDR3 region is CATSSRRTGHTYEQYF. Here the CDR3 DNA reads TGTGCCACCAGCAGTCGTAGGACAGGGCACACCTACGAGCAGTACTTC.

Ten or more counts support this clonotype. The V and J genes are TRBV29-1 and TRBJ1-2; 11 nucleotides align to TRBD1. The ends lost 6 bases at V and 3 bases at J; junction bases unmatched: 3. CDR1 and CDR2 from the germline V gene are SQVTM and ANQGSEA. This CDR3 spans 13 amino acids. This CDR3 is CSVRDRGYYGYTF. CDR3 sequence (DNA): TGCAGCGTCCGGGACAGGGGGTACTATGGCTACACCTTC.

This clonotype has a count of ten or more. V usage is TRBV12-3 or TRBV12-4 and J usage is TRBJ2-1, with TRBD2 identical over 7 bases. The CDR3 sequence is 15 residues long. With V trimmed by 6 bases and J by 3 bases, 8 bases remained unmatched. The CDR3 here is CASSRAGDLYNEQFF. Written as DNA, the CDR3 is TGTGCCAGCAGCCGCGCGGGGGACCTCTACAATGAGCAGTTCTTC.

This clonotype was observed at least ten times. The rearrangement links TRBV20-1 to TRBJ1-6, with 8 positions matching TRBD1. The CDR3 consists of 15 residues. Germline-derived CDR1 and CDR2 are DFQATT and SNEGSKA (reference sequence). Trimming at V came to 6 bases and at J to 14 bases, leaving 18 bases not matched to a gene. DNA for the CDR3: TGCAGTGCCATCGCTATGGACAGGGACTTCCAAGCCCTCCACTTT. This sequence encodes CSAIAMDRDFQALHF.

This clonotype was counted at least ten times. The chain joins TRBV20-1 to TRBJ2-3; possibly TRBD1 for D (5 bases). The CDR3 length is 13 residues. Trimming removed 5 bases from V and 1 base from J, with 10 bases in between. Germline CDR1 DFQATT, CDR2 SNEGSKA (reference sequence). CDR3 DNA sequence: TGCAGTGCTCCAGGGTACGGCACAGATACGCAGTATTTT. This encodes CSAPGYGTDTQYF.

This clonotype was detected ten times or more. The rearrangement joins TRBV20-1 to TRBJ1-3; possible D gene TRBD1, 6 bases. Trimming pared 3 bases from V and 0 bases from J, leaving 12 bases between. Germline V gene lookup returns CDR1 DFQATT and CDR2 SNEGSKA (reference sequence). This CDR3 is 15 amino acids long. The CDR3 nucleotides are TGCAGTGCTAGGAGTCAGGGGACCTCTGGAAACACCATATATTTT. It is translated as CSARSQGTSGNTIYF.

This clonotype was seen repeatedly, ten times or more. The chain combines TRBV20-1 with TRBJ1-2, with D tentatively TRBD1 (5 bases). This CDR3 is built from 17 residues. V was clipped by 0 bases and J by 3 bases, with 20 bases between them. Germline CDR1 DFQATT, CDR2 SNEGSKA (reference sequence). CDR3: CSARDQSEQALDYGYTF. The CDR3 DNA follows: TGCAGTGCTAGAGATCAGAGCGAACAGGCCCTAGACTATGGCTACACCTTC.

This sequence joins TRBV3-1 and TRBJ2-2; D is perhaps TRBD2 (6 bases). The V end was cut by 5 bases, the J end by 7 bases, with 14 bases between. This CDR3 has 14 residues. CDR1 is LGHDT, CDR2 YNNKEL, per germline (reference sequence). The CDR3 sequence: CASSSTSSIGELFF. The CDR3 DNA reads TGTGCCAGCAGCTCGACTAGTTCAATCGGGGAGCTGTTTTTT. Filled out from reference TRBV3-1 and TRBJ2-2, the complete variable domain reads DTAVSQTPKYLVTQMGNDKSIKCEQNLGHDTMYWYKQDSKKFLKIMFSYNNKELIINETVPNRFSPKSPDKAHLNLHINSLELGDSAVYFCASSSTSSIGELFFGEGSRLTVL.

This clonotype was observed many times. The rearrangement links TRBV20-1 to TRBJ1-2, with unresolved D. The CDR3 sequence is 12 residues long. The ends were cut back, 1 base at V and 7 bases at J, with 10 bases in the middle. Looked up from germline, CDR1 is DFQATT and CDR2 is SNEGSKA (reference sequence). The CDR3 reads CSARVAGSGYTF. The DNA of the CDR3 is TGCAGTGCTAGAGTTGCGGGGAGTGGCTACACCTTC.

Details on this clonotype: The germline gene is not matched at one end of the junction; a read error may be the cause. This sequence joins TRBV7-9 and TRBJ1-1, with D uncertain. Germline V gene lookup returns CDR1 SEHNR and CDR2 FQNEAQ (reference sequence). This CDR3 has 14 residues. In DNA, the CDR3 is TGTGCCAGCAGCTTAATGGGCCAAGGCACTGACGCTTTCTTT. It yields the protein CASSLMGQGTDAFF.

The chain recombines TRBV4-1 with TRBJ1-3; D is unclear. Trimming pared 0 bases from V and 4 bases from J, leaving 10 bases between. CDR3 length: 15 residues. Germline V gene sequence: CDR1 MGHRA, CDR2 YSYEKL. The CDR3 bases are TGCGCCAGCAGCCAAGATGGAGGACCGGGAAACACCATATATTTT. Residues: CASSQDGGPGNTIYF.

This clonotype was observed a few times. The rearrangement links TRBV7-2 to TRBJ2-5; D gene ambiguous. CDR1 is SGHTA and CDR2 is FQGNSA in the germline V gene. This CDR3 has 14 amino acids. The V gene lost 5 bases and the J gene lost 5 bases, with 15 bases spanning the gap. The CDR3 spells CASSPGPLLETQYF. The CDR3 coding sequence is TGTGCCAGCAGCCCCGGACCGCTATTGGAGACCCAGTACTTC. The entire variable domain, with the rest obtained from reference TRBV7-2 and TRBJ2-5, is as follows: GAGVSQSPSNKVTEKGKDVELRCDPISGHTALYWYRQSLGQGLEFLIYFQGNSAPDKSGLPSDRFSAERTGGSVSTLTIQRTQQEDSAVYLCASSPGPLLETQYFGPGTRLLVL.

This chain links TRBV6-2 or TRBV6-3 with TRBJ2-5, with a weak D call TRBD1 (6 bases). Germline CDR1 is MNHEY and CDR2 is SVGEGT. The V end lost 8 bases, the J end lost 5 bases, and 9 bases lay between the germline ends. This CDR3 is built from 11 residues. DNA of the CDR3: TGTGCCAGCCGGGACACGGAGACCCAGTACTTC. As protein: CASRDTETQYF.

A few counts support this clonotype. This chain uses TRBV27 with TRBJ1-6; tentative D call: TRBD1 (6 bases). Germline assignment: CDR1 MNHEY and CDR2 SMNVEV (reference sequence). The CDR3 has 13 amino acids. V lost 9 bases and J lost 6, with 12 bases in between. The CDR3 DNA reads as TGTGCCAGTCGATGGACAGTTAATTCACCCCTCCACTTT. It is translated as CASRWTVNSPLHF.

The CDR3 region has the DNA TGCAGCGTCGCCTGGGGGGGGTTGAACACTGAAGCTTTCTTT. Encoded protein: CSVAWGGLNTEAFF. J is TRBJ1-1 and V is TRBV29-1; possible D gene TRBD1, 5 bases. V lost 6 bases and J 0 bases, leaving 14 bases between the germline ends. Germline CDR1 and CDR2: SQVTM and ANQGSEA. This CDR3 has 14 amino acids.

This clonotype occurred a few times. The J gene is TRBJ1-1, the V gene TRBV20-1; maybe TRBD1 (5 bases). The germline V gene encodes CDR1 DFQATT and CDR2 SNEGSKA (reference sequence). The CDR3 is made up of 15 amino acids. V was cut by 6 bases and J by 4 bases, with 21 bases left in between. The CDR3 region has the DNA TGCAGTGCCACCGGGGGTACGGTGGTTGGCACTGAAGCTTTCTTT. This encodes CSATGGTVVGTEAFF.

The table lists this clonotype with many counts. The chain uses TRBV4-3 and TRBJ2-7, with 9 nucleotides matching TRBD1. The CDR3 spans 16 residues. In germline, CDR1 is LGHNA, CDR2 YSLEER. V gave up 1 base and J gave up 4 bases; unmatched junction bases: 8. CDR3 DNA: TGCGCCAGCAGCCAAGCATGGGACAGGGAGAATTACGAGCAGTACTTC. Amino acids: CASSQAWDRENYEQYF.

In this sample, this clonotype turned up a few times. The V and J genes are TRBV24-1 and TRBJ1-2, with 7 bases aligning to TRBD1. This CDR3 contains 12 residues. Germline V CDR1 and CDR2: KGHDR, SFDVKD. J gave up 8 bases and V 10 bases, and 9 bases lay outside the gene matches. CDR3 in DNA: TGTGCCACGGGATGGACAGGCGGAGGCTACACCTTC. Residues: CATGWTGGGYTF.

This clonotype was picked up a small number of times. This chain joins TRBV27 and TRBJ2-3; TRBD1 might be the D (5 bases). Germline V lookup: CDR1 MNHEY, CDR2 SMNVEV (reference sequence). Trimming took 1 base from V and 2 from J, leaving 10 bases between them. This CDR3 spans 15 amino acids. CDR3 bases: TGTGCCAGCAGTTTATTCGGACAACCCACAGATACGCAGTATTTT. As protein: CASSLFGQPTDTQYF.

This clonotype was seen repeatedly, ten times or more. V usage is TRBV29-1 and J usage is TRBJ1-1; D is perhaps TRBD1 (5 bases). This CDR3 contains 13 residues. V was trimmed by 4 bases and J by 3 bases, leaving 12 bases between them. Per germline, CDR1 SQVTM and CDR2 ANQGSEA. CDR3 DNA sequence: TGCAGCGTTGCCCAGGGCGGGGACACTGAAGCTTTCTTT. Its protein is CSVAQGGDTEAFF.

The chain carries TRBV7-9 and TRBJ1-1, with a possible D match to TRBD1 (5 bases). The germline gives CDR1 SEHNR, CDR2 FQNEAQ (reference sequence). V was cut by 3 bases and J by 6 bases, with 8 bases left in between. The CDR3 is made up of 12 amino acids. DNA for the CDR3: TGTGCCAGCAGCTTGATGGGGGCTGAAGCTTTCTTT. This encodes CASSLMGAEAFF.

This clonotype was seen repeatedly, ten times or more. This chain connects TRBV7-2 to TRBJ2-7; D may be TRBD1 (5 bases). V lost 2 bases and J lost 5, with 13 bases in between. This CDR3 is built from 14 residues. The V gene's germline CDR1 is SGHTA and CDR2 FQGNSA. The CDR3 region has the DNA TGTGCCAGCAGCTTATCAGGGATCGGCGACGAGCAGTACTTC. As protein: CASSLSGIGDEQYF.

This chain joins TRBV4-2 and TRBJ2-5, with unresolved D. V was shortened by 6 bases and J by 5 bases, with 25 bases between the two germline ends. This CDR3 has 17 amino acids. Looked up from germline, CDR1 is LGHNA and CDR2 is YNFKEQ. DNA of the CDR3: TGTGCCAGCAGACCAACCCGCGGACGCTCCCTTTGGGAGACCCAGTACTTC. It yields the protein CASRPTRGRSLWETQYF.

This clonotype was found once. The V and J genes are TRBV7-9 and TRBJ2-7; D tentatively reads TRBD1 or TRBD2 (5 bases each). Deletions cut 1 base from V and 1 base from J, with 17 bases between. The CDR3 runs 17 residues. The germline V gene encodes CDR1 SEHNR and CDR2 FQNEAQ (reference sequence). Here the CDR3 reads CASSLGTGGLLSYEQYF. CDR3 in DNA: TGTGCCAGCAGCTTAGGCACAGGAGGCCTCCTATCCTACGAGCAGTACTTC. The variable domain in full, completed from reference TRBV7-9 and TRBJ2-7, reads DTGVSQNPRHKITKRGQNVTFRCDPISEHNRLYWYRQTLGQGPEFLTYFQNEAQLEKSRLLSDRFSAERPKGSFSTLEIQRTEQGDSAMYLCASSLGTGGLLSYEQYFGPGTRLTVT.

This clonotype turned up a few times. This chain links TRBV12-3 or TRBV12-4 with TRBJ2-1; TRBD1 is a possible D gene (6 bases). The CDR3 loop spans 13 amino acids. Trimming shortened V by 6 bases and J by 7 bases, and 13 bases separated the two germline ends. CDR3 DNA: TGTGCCAGCAGCTTTTACCAGGGGAATGAGCAGTTCTTC. This encodes CASSFYQGNEQFF.